This passage covers 8 T cell receptor beta chains from one sample sequenced in a study of blood T cell repertoires in COVID-19. The protocol was immunoSEQ multiplex PCR, while the TCRdb copy is restricted to in-frame clones and leaves out a portion. The sample has 130,000 to 150,000 clones, approximately 80% seen once. The specimen was peripheral blood. These receptor sequences come from a woman of 80 years or more in a cohort sampled during active or convalescent COVID-19.

The CDR3 is CASSPRGQAYEQYF. As DNA, the CDR3 is TGTGCCAGCAGCCCCCGGGGACAGGCCTACGAGCAGTACTTC. The chain carries TRBV7-2 and TRBJ2-7; 8 bases agree with TRBD1. V was pared by 5 bases and J by 2 bases, with 5 bases of the junction left unmatched. Germline assignment: CDR1 SGHTA and CDR2 FQGNSA. The CDR3 runs 14 residues.

The chain combines TRBV18 with TRBJ1-5; D unresolved. V was cut by 0 bases and J by 2 bases, with 11 bases left in between. Germline V CDR1 and CDR2: KGHSH, LQKENI. The CDR3 sequence is 16 residues long. The CDR3 nucleotides are TGTGCCAGCTCACCACCGCGGGAAATAGGCAATCAGCCCCAGCATTTT. Its protein product is CASSPPREIGNQPQHF.

This clone has just a few counts. The chain has TRBV4-3 and TRBJ1-3; D call uncertain. The CDR3 is 11 residues long. Trimming shortened V by 0 bases and J by 8 bases, and 2 bases separated the two germline ends. Per the germline V gene, CDR1 is LGHNA and CDR2 is YSLEER. CDR3 amino acids: CASSQDDTIYF. As DNA, the CDR3 is TGCGCCAGCAGCCAAGACGACACCATATATTTT.

This chain links TRBV28 with TRBJ1-2; TRBD1 agrees at 9 bases. V was clipped by 3 bases and J by 7 bases; unmatched bases: 9. Germline V CDR1 and CDR2: MDHEN, SYDVKM. The CDR3 sequence is 15 residues long. CDR3 loop: CASSFAPGGQGGYTF. The CDR3 bases are TGTGCCAGCAGTTTCGCCCCAGGGGGACAGGGTGGCTACACCTTC.

The genes are TRBV2 and TRBJ1-5; D is undetermined. Trimming shortened V by 1 base and J by 4 bases, and 17 bases separated the two germline ends. There are 17 residues in the CDR3. Per germline, CDR1 SNHLY and CDR2 FYNNEI. The CDR3 region is CASSEDLDTNGNQPQHF. The CDR3 DNA reads TGTGCCAGCAGTGAAGACTTAGACACAAACGGTAATCAGCCCCAGCATTTT. The full variable domain, its missing parts supplied by reference TRBV2 and TRBJ1-5, is EPEVTQTPSHQVTQMGQEVILRCVPISNHLYFYWYRQILGQKVEFLVSFYNNEISEKSEIFDDQFSVERPDGSNFTLKIRSTKLEDSAMYFCASSEDLDTNGNQPQHFGDGTRLSIL.

The chain recombines TRBV6-5 with TRBJ2-7; 7 nucleotides agree with TRBD2. Germline trimming cut 5 bases from V and 9 bases from J; bases unmatched to any gene: 13. The CDR3 loop spans 14 amino acids. Germline CDR1 and CDR2: MNHEY and SVGAGI. In nucleotides, the CDR3 is TGTGCCAGCAGTCACCCCTCCCATTGGGAGGGGCAGTACTTC. Translating gives CASSHPSHWEGQYF.

The V gene is TRBV2, the J gene TRBJ2-2, with a tentative D call TRBD2 (6 bases). Germline V gene lookup returns CDR1 SNHLY and CDR2 FYNNEI. This CDR3 has 16 residues. The V end lost 7 bases, the J end lost 1 base, and 16 bases lay between the germline ends. This chain's CDR3 is CASTDRPTRNTGELFF. In nucleotides, the CDR3 is TGTGCCAGCACCGATCGGCCGACTAGGAACACCGGGGAGCTGTTTTTT.

The chain couples TRBV12-5 to TRBJ2-7; 7 bases are shared with TRBD2. V shed 7 bases, J shed 5 bases, and the junction held 11 bases outside the gene matches. Germline CDR1 LGHNT, CDR2 FRNRAP. The CDR3 is 14 amino acids. The CDR3 region has the DNA TGTGCTAGTGCCATGGCAGCGGGGAAACACGAGCAGTACTTC. This encodes CASAMAAGKHEQYF.